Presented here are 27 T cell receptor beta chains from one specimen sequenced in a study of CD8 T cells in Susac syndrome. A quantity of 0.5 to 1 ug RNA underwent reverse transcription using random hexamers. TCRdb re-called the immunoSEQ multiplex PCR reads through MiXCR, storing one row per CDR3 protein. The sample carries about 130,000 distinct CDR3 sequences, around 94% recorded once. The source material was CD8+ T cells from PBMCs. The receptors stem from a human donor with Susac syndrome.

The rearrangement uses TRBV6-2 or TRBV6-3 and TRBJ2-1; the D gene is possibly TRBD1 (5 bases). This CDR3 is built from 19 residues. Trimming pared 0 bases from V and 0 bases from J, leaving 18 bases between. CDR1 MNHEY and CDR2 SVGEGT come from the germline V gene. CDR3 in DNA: TGTGCCAGCAGTTACTCGGATCTACAGGACCCGAGCTCCTACAATGAGCAGTTCTTC. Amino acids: CASSYSDLQDPSSYNEQFF.

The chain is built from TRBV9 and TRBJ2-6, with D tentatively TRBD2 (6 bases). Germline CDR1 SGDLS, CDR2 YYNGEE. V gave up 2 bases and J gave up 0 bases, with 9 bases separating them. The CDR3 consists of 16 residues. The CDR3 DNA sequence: TGTGCCAGCAGCGTTGCGGGATACTCTGGGGCCAACGTCCTGACTTTC. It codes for CASSVAGYSGANVLTF.

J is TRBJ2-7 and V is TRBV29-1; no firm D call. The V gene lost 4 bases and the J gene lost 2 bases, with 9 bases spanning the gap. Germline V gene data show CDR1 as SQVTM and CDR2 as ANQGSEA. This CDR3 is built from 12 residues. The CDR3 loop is CSVVVSTYEQYF. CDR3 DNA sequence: TGCAGCGTTGTAGTCAGCACCTACGAGCAGTACTTC.

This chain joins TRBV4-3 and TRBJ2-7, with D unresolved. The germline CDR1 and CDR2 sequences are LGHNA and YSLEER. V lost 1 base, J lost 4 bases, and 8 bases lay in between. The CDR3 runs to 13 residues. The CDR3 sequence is CASSQVRDYEQYF. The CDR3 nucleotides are TGCGCCAGCAGCCAAGTCCGTGATTACGAGCAGTACTTC.

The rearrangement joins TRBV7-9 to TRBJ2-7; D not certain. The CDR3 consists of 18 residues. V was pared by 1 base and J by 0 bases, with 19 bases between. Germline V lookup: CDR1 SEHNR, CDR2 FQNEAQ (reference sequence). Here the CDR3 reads CASSLVSDWTGDSYEQYF. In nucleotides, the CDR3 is TGTGCCAGCAGCTTAGTCTCAGATTGGACGGGCGACTCCTACGAGCAGTACTTC.

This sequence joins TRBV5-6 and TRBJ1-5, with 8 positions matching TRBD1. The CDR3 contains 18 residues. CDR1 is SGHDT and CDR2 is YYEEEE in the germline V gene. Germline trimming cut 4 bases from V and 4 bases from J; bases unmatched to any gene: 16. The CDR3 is CASSPDRERPLGNQPQHF. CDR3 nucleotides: TGTGCCAGCAGCCCGGACAGGGAGAGACCTTTGGGGAATCAGCCCCAGCATTTT.

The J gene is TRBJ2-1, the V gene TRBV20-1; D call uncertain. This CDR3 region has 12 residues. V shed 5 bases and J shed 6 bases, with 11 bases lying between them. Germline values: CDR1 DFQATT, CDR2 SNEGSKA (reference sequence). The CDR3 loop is CSASHTLNEQFF. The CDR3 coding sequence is TGCAGTGCTTCCCATACCCTCAATGAGCAGTTCTTC.

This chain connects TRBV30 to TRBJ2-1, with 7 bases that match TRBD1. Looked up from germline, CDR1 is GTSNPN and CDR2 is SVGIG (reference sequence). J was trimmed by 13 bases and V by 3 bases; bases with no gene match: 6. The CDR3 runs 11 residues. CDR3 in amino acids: CAWSPTGVQFF. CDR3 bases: TGTGCCTGGAGCCCCACAGGGGTTCAGTTCTTC.

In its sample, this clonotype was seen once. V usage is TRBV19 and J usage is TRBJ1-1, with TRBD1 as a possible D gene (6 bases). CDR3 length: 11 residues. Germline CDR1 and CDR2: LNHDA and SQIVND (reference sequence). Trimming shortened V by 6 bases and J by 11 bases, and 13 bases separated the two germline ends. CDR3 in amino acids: CASRTHQGAFF. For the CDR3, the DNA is TGTGCCAGTAGGACTCACCAGGGGGCTTTCTTT. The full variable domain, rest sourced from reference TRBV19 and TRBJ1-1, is DGGITQSPKYLFRKEGQNVTLSCEQNLNHDAMYWYRQDPGQGLRLIYYSQIVNDFQKGDIAEGYSVSREKKESFPLTVTSAQKNPTAFYLCASRTHQGAFFGQGTRLTVV.

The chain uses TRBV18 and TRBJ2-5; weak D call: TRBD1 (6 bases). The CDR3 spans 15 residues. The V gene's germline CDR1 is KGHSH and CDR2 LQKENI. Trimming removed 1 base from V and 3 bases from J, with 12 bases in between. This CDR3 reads CASSPRNRVEETQYF. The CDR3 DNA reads TGTGCCAGCTCACCACGAAACAGGGTGGAAGAGACCCAGTACTTC.

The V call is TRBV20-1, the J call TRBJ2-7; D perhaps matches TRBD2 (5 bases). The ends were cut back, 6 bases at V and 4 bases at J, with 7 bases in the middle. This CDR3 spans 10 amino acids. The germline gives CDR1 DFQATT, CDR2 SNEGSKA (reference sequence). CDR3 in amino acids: CSATGYEQYF. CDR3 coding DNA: TGCAGTGCCACGGGGTACGAGCAGTACTTC.

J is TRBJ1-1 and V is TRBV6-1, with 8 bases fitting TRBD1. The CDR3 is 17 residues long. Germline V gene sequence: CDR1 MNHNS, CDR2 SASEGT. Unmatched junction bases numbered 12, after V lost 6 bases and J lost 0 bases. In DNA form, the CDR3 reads TGTGCCAGCAGCGAGACAGGGGCCCTCCCAATGAACACTGAAGCTTTCTTT. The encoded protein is CASSETGALPMNTEAFF.

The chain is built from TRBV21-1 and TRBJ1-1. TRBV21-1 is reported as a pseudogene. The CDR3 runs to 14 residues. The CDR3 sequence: CASSKEGANTEAFF. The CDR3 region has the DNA TGTGCCAGCAGCAAAGAGGGAGCGAACACTGAAGCTTTCTTT.

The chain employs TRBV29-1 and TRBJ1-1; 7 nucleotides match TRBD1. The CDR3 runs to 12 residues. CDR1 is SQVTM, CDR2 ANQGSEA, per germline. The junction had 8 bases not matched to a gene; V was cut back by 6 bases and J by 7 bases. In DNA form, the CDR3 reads TGCAGCGTGACCGAGACAGGGCATGAAGCTTTCTTT. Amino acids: CSVTETGHEAFF.

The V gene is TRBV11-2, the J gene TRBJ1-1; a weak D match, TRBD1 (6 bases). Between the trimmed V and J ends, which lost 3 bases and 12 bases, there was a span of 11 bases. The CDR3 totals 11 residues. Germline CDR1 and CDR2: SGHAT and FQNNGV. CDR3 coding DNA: TGTGCCAGCAGCTTTGAGGGGACACCTTTCTTT. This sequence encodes CASSFEGTPFF.

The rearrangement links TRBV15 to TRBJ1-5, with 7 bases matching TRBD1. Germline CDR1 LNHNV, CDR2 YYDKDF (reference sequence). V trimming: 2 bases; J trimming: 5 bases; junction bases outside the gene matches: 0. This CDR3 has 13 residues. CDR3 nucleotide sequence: TGTGCCACCAGCAGAACAGGGGATCAGCCCCAGCATTTT. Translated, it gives CATSRTGDQPQHF.

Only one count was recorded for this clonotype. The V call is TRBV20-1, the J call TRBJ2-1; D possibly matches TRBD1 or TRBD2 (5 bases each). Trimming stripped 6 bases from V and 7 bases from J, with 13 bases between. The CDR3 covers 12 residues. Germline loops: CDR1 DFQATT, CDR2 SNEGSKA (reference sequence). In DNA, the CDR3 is TGCAGTGCCAGCCTAGGGGAGAATGAGCAGTTCTTC. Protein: CSASLGENEQFF.

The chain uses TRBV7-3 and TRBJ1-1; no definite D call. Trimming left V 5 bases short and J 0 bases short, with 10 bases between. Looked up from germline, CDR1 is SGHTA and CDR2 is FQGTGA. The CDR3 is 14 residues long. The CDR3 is CASSPAGMNTEAFF. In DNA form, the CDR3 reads TGTGCCAGCAGCCCCGCCGGGATGAACACTGAAGCTTTCTTT.

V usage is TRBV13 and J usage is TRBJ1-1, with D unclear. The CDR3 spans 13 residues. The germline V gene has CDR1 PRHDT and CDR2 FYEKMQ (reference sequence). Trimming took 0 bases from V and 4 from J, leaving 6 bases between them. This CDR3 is CASSLGQLTEAFF. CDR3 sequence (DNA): TGTGCCAGCAGCTTAGGGCAGCTCACTGAAGCTTTCTTT.

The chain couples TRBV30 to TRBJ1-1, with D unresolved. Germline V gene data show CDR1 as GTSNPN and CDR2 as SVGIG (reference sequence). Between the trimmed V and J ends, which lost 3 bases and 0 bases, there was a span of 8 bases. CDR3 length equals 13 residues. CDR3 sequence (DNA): TGTGCCTGGAGACAGCAAATGAACACTGAAGCTTTCTTT. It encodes CAWRQQMNTEAFF.

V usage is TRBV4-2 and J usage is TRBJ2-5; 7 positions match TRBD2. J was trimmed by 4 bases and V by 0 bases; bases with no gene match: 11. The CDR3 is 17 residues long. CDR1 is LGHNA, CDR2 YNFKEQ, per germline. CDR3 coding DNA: TGTGCCAGCAGCCAAGATCCCGGGGAGGGAGTGGGAGAGACCCAGTACTTC. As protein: CASSQDPGEGVGETQYF.

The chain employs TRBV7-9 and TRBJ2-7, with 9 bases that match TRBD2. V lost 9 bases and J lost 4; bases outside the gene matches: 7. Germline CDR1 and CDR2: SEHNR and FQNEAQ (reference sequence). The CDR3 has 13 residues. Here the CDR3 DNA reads TGTGCCAGTCAGCTAGCGGGGTTGTACGAGCAGTACTTC. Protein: CASQLAGLYEQYF.

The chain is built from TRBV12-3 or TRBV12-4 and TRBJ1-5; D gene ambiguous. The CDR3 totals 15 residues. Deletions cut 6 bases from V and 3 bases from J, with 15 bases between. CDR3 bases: TGTGCCAGCAGCTCCGACCGACGGGCCAATCAGCCCCAGCATTTT. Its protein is CASSSDRRANQPQHF.

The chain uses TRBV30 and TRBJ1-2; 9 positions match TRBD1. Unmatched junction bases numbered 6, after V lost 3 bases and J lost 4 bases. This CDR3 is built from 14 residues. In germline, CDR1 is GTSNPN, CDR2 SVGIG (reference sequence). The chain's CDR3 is CAWREDRGGYGYTF. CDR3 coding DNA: TGTGCCTGGAGGGAGGACAGGGGTGGCTATGGCTACACCTTC.

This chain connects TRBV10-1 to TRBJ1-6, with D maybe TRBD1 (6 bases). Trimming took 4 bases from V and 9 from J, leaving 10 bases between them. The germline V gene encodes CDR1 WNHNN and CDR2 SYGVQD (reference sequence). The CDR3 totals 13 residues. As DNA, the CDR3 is TGCGCCAGCAGTGGACAGGAGGCTTCACCCCTCCACTTT. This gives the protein CASSGQEASPLHF.

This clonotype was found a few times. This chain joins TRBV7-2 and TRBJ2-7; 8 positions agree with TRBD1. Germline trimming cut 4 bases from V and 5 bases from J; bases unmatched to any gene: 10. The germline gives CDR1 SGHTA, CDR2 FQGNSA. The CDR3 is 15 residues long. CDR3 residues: CASSSGQGDLHEQYF. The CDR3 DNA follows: TGTGCCAGCAGCTCCGGACAGGGCGATTTACACGAGCAGTACTTC.

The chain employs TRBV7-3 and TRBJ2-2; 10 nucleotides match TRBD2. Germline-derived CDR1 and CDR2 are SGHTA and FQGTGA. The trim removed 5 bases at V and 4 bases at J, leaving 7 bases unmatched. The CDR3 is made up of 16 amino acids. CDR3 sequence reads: CASSLGTSDFTGELFF. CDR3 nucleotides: TGTGCCAGCAGCCTCGGGACTAGCGATTTCACCGGGGAGCTGTTTTTT.